The sequence of this T cell receptor beta chain was determined in a study of radiotherapy plus CTLA-4 blockade in lung cancer. It was focal radiation plus CTLA-4 blockade with ipilimumab that patients with chemo-refractory metastatic non-small-cell lung cancer received. With 1 base removed from V and 3 bases from J, the gap between germline ends came to 19 bases. CDR3 length: 18 amino acids. CDR1 is MGHRA and CDR2 is YSYEKL in the germline V gene. TCRdb's table, derived via immunoSEQ multiplex PCR, lists solely in-frame clones and lacks some. The table records 80,000 to 100,000 clones, just over 85% of them present only once.

The rearrangement uses TRBV4-1 and TRBJ1-5; a weak D match, TRBD1 (5 bases). The sequence came from a human donor with non-small cell lung cancer that progressed on radiotherapy plus ipilimumab. This specimen was peripheral blood, taken from a patient treated with radiotherapy plus ipilimumab. CDR3 DNA sequence: TGCGCCAGCAGCCAAGTTTTTTCGTCTGGGGGAAACAATCAGCCCCAGCATTTT. Amino acids: CASSQVFSSGGNNQPQHF.